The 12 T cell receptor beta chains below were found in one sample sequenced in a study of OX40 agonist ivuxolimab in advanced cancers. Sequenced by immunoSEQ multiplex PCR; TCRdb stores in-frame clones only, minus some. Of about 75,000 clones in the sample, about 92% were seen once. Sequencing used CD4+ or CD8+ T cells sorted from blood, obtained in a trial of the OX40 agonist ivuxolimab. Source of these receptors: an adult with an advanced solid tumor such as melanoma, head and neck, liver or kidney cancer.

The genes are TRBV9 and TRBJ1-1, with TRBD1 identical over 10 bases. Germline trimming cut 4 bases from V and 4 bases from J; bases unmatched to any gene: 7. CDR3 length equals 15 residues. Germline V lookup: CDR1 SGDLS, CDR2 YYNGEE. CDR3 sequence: CASSKGQGVSTEAFF. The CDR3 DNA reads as TGTGCCAGCAGCAAAGGACAGGGGGTTAGCACTGAAGCTTTCTTT.

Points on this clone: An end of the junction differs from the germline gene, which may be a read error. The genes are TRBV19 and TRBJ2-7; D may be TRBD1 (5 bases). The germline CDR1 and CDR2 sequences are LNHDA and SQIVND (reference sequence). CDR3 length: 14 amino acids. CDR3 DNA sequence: TGTGCCAGTAGGATAGACAGAGACGCCTACGAGCAGTACTTC. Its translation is CASRIDRDAYEQYF.

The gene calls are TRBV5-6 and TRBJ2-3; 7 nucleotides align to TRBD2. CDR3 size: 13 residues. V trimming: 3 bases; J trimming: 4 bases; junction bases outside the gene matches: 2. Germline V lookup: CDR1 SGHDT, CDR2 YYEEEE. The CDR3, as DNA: TGTGCCAGCAGCTCTAGCGGCGCAGATACGCAGTATTTT. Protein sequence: CASSSSGADTQYF.

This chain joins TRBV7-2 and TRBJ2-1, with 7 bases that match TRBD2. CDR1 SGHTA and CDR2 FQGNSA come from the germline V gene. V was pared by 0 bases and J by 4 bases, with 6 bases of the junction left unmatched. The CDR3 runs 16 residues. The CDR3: CASSLAGGTAYNEQFF. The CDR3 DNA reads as TGTGCCAGCAGCTTAGCGGGGGGGACCGCATACAATGAGCAGTTCTTC.

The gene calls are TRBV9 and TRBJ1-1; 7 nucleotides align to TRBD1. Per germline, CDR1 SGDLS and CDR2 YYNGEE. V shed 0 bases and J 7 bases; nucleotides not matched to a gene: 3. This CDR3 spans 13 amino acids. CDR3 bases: TGTGCCAGCAGCGTAGGAGGGGACAGTGAAGCTTTCTTT. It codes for CASSVGGDSEAFF.

The CDR3 loop is CASSSGGGRDTQYF. For the CDR3, the DNA is TGTGCCAGCTCTAGCGGGGGGGGTCGAGATACGCAGTATTTT. V is TRBV11-3 and J is TRBJ2-3; 12 positions match TRBD2. Trimming removed 8 bases from V and 5 bases from J; junction bases left unmatched: 5. From germline, CDR1 is SGHNT and CDR2 YENEEA. The CDR3 loop spans 14 amino acids.

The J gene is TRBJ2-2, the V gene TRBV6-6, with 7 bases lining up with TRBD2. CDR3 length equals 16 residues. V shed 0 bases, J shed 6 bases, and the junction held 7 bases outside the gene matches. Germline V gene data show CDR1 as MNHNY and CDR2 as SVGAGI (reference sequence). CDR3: CASSYSDIAGPGELFF. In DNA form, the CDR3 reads TGTGCCAGCAGTTACTCGGATATAGCGGGCCCCGGGGAGCTGTTTTTT.

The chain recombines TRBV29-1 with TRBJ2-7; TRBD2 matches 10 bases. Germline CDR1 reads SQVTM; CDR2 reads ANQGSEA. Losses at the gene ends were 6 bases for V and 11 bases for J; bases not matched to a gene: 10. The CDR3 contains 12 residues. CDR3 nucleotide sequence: TGCAGCGTATCTAGCGGGAGCTCCTCTAAGTACTTC. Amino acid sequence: CSVSSGSSSKYF.

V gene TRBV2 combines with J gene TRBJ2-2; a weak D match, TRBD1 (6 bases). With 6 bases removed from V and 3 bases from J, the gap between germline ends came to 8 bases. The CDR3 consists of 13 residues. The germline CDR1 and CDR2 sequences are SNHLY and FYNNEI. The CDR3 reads CASRYRDTGELFF. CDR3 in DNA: TGTGCCAGCAGATACAGGGACACCGGGGAGCTGTTTTTT.

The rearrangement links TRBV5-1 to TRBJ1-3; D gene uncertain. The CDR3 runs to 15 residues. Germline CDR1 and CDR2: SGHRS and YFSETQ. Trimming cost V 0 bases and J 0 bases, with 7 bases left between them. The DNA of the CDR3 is TGCGCCAGCAGCTTGGGCGGAAACTCTGGAAACACCATATATTTT. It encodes CASSLGGNSGNTIYF.

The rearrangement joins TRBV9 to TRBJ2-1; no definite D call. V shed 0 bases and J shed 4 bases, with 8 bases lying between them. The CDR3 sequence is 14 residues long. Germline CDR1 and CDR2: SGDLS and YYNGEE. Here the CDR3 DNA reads TGTGCCAGCAGCGTAGAGGCAGGTTACAATGAGCAGTTCTTC. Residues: CASSVEAGYNEQFF.

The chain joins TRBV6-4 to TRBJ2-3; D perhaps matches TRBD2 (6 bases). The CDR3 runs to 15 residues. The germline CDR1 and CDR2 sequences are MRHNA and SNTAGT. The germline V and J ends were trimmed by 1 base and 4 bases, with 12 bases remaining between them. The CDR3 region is CASSDFGGTADTQYF. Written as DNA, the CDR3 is TGTGCCAGCAGTGACTTCGGGGGTACGGCAGATACGCAGTATTTT.